This T cell receptor (beta chain) was obtained from a study of shared clonotypes between healthy human individuals. As for the study in general: Donor ages ranged 18 to 49 years: a couple of women, a few men.

Measured with immunoSEQ multiplex PCR; TCRdb has only the in-frame clones, and not every one. This sample yields approximately 1,000,000 clones, of which 70% to 85% are seen a single time; over 0.8% belongs to the top ten. The germline V gene has CDR1 SNHLY and CDR2 FYNNEI. The CDR3 runs 15 residues. Unmatched junction bases numbered 8, after V lost 6 bases and J lost 1 base. The clonotype originates from a man aged 18 to 29 in good health. Some clones in this sample may be carry-over from other donors' samples. Sequencing was performed on memory CD4+ T cells from PBMCs. Subset reported: CD45RA-negative fraction. This chain joins TRBV2 and TRBJ1-1; 7 bases line up with TRBD1. The CDR3 region is CASSIQGLGNTEAFF. DNA of the CDR3: TGTGCCAGCAGCATACAGGGGTTGGGGAACACTGAAGCTTTCTTT.